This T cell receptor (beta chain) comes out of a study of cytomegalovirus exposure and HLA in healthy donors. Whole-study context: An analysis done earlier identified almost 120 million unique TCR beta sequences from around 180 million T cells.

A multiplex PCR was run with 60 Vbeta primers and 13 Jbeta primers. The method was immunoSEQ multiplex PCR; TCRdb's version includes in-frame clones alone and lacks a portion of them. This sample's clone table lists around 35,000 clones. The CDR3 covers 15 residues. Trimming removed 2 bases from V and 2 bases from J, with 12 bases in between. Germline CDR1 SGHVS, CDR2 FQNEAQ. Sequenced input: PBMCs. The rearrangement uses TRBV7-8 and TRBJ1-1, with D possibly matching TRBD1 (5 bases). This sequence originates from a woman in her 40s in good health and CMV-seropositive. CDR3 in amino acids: CASSLSGAGNTEAFF. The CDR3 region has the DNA TGTGCCAGCAGCTTAAGCGGGGCGGGAAACACTGAAGCTTTCTTT.